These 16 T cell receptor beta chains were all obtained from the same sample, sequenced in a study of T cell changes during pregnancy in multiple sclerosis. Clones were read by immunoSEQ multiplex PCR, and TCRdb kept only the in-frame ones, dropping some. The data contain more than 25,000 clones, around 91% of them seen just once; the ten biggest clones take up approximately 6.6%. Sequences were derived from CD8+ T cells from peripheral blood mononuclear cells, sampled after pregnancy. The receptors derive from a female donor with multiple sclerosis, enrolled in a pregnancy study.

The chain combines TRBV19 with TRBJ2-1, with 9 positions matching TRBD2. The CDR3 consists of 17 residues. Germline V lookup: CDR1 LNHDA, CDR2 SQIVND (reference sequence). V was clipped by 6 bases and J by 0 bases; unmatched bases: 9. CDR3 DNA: TGTGCCAGTAGCTTTACCAGCGGGAGGACCTCCTACAATGAGCAGTTCTTC. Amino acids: CASSFTSGRTSYNEQFF.

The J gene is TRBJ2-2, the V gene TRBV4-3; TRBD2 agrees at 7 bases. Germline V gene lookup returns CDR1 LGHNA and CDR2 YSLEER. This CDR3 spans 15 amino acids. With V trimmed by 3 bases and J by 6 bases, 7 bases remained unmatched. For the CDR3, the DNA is TGCGCCAGCAGCCAGCCCGAGCGGGACCCCGGGGAGCTGTTTTTT. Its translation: CASSQPERDPGELFF.

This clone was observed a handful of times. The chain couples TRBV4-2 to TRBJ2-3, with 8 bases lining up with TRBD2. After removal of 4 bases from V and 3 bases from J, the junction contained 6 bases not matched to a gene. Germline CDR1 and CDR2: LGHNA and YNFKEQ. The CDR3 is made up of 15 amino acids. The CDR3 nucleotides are TGTGCCAGCAGCCGATGGAGCGGGAGTACAGATACGCAGTATTTT. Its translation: CASSRWSGSTDTQYF.

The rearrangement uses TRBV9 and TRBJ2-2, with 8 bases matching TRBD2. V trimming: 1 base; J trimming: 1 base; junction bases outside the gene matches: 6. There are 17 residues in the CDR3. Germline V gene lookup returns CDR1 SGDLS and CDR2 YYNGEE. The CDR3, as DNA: TGTGCCAGCAGCGTAAGCGGGAGCGGTTTGAACACCGGGGAGCTGTTTTTT. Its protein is CASSVSGSGLNTGELFF.

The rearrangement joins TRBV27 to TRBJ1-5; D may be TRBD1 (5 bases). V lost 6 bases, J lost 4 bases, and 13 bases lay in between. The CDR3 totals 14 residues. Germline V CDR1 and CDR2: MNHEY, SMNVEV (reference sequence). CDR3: CASSPGGFNQPQHF. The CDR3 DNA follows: TGTGCCAGCAGCCCCGGGGGGTTTAATCAGCCCCAGCATTTT.

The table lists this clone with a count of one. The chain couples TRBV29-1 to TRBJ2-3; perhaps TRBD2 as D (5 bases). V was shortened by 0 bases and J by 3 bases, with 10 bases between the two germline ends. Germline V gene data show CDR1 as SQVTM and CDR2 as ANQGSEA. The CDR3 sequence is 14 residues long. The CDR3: CSVEEPGRTDTQYF. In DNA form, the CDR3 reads TGCAGCGTTGAAGAACCGGGAAGGACAGATACGCAGTATTTT.

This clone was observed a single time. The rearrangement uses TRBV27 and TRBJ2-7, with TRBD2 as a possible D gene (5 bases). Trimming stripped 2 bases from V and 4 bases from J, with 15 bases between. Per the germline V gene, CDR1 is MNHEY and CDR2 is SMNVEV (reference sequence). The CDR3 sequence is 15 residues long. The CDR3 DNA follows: TGTGCCAGCAGTTTAGCGGGCCGAACCTTATACGAGCAGTACTTC. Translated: CASSLAGRTLYEQYF.

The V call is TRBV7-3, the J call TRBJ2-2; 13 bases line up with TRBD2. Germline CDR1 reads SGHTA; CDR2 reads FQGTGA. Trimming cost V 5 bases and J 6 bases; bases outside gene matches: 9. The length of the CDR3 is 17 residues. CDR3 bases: TGTGCCAGCAGCCCTGGACTAGCGGGAGTGGTCCCCGGGGAGCTGTTTTTT. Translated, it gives CASSPGLAGVVPGELFF.

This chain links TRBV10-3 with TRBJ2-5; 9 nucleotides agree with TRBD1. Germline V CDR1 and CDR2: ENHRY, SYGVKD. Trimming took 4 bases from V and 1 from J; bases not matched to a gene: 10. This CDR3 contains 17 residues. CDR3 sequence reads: CAISGARTGDPQETQYF. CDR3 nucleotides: TGTGCCATCAGTGGGGCCCGGACAGGGGACCCCCAAGAGACCCAGTACTTC.

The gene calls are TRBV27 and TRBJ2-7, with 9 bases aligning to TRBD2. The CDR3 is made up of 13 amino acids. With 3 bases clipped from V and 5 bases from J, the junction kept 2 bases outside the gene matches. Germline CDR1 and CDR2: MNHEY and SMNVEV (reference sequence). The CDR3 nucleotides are TGTGCCAGCAGTTTTAGCGGGAGCGACGAGCAGTACTTC. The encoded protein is CASSFSGSDEQYF.

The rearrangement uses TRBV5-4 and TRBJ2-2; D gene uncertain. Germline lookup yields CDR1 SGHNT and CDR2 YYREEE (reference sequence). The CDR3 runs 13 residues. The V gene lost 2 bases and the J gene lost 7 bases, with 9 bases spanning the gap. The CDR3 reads CASSFYQNGELFF. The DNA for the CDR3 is TGTGCCAGCAGCTTCTATCAAAACGGGGAGCTGTTTTTT. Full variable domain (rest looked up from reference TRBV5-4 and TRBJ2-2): ETGVTQSPTHLIKTRGQQVTLRCSSQSGHNTVSWYQQALGQGPQFIFQYYREEENGRGNFPPRFSGLQFPNYSSELNVNALELDDSALYLCASSFYQNGELFFGEGSRLTVL.

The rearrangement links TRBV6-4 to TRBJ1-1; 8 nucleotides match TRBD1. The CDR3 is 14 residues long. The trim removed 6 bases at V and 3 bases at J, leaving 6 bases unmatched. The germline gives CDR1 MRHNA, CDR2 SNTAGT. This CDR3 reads CASSETGEDTEAFF. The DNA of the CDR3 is TGTGCCAGCAGCGAGACAGGGGAGGACACTGAAGCTTTCTTT.

CDR3 amino acids: CASSGAGQSSGELFF. The DNA of the CDR3 is TGTGCCAGCAGCGGGGCGGGACAGTCTTCCGGGGAGCTGTTTTTT. The genes are TRBV5-5 and TRBJ2-2; perhaps TRBD1 as D (7 bases). Germline CDR1 SGHKS, CDR2 YYEKEE (reference sequence). This CDR3 is 15 amino acids long. V was pared by 4 bases and J by 6 bases, with 16 bases between.

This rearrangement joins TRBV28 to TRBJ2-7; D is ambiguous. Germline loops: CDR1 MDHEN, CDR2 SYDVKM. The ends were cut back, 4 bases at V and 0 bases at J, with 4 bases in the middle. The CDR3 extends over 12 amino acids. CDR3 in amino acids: CASSYFSYEQYF. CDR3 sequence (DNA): TGTGCCAGCAGTTACTTCTCCTACGAGCAGTACTTC.

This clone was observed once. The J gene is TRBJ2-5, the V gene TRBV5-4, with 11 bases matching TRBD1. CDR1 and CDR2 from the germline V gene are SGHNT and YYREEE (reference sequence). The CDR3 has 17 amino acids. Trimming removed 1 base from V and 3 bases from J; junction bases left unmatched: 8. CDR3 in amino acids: CASSLFGQGAREETQYF. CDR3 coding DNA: TGTGCCAGCAGCTTGTTTGGACAGGGGGCGCGAGAAGAGACCCAGTACTTC.

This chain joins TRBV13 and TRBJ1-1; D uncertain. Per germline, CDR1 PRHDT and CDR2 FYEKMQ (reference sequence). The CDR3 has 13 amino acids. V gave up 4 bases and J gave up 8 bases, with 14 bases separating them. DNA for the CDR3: TGTGCCAGCAGCTCCCCTCCCGGGAGCGAAGCTTTCTTT. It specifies CASSSPPGSEAFF.